This T cell receptor beta chain derives from a study of blood T cell repertoires in COVID-19. As for the study in general: The samples span acute and convalescent COVID-19 from the United States, Italy and Spain. From T cells, B-cell-depleted T cells, or PBMCs came the material, which was cDNA or gDNA.

Original analysis: The assay estimated nucleated cells by amplifying reference gene primers. Sequenced by immunoSEQ multiplex PCR; TCRdb stores in-frame clones only, minus some. D and trimming were read from the DNA, whereas the V and J calls and clone size are those reported in that table. The profile shows roughly 110,000 clones, around 84% of them singletons. Trimming cost V 6 bases and J 4 bases; bases outside gene matches: 4. This CDR3 has 15 amino acids. Germline loops: CDR1 MNHEY, CDR2 SVGAGI. The TCR sequence derives from a human donor in a cohort sampled during active COVID-19. The chain couples TRBV6-5 to TRBJ2-7; 15 bases map to TRBD2. Material: peripheral blood. Here the CDR3 DNA reads TGTGCCAGCAGACAGGGGACTAGCGGGGGGTACGAGCAGTACTTC. Translated, it gives CASRQGTSGGYEQYF.